A selection of T cell receptor beta chains follows, all from one sample in a study of blood T cell repertoires in COVID-19. Sequencing used immunoSEQ multiplex PCR; TCRdb keeps in-frame clones, though not all of them. The sample lists roughly 220,000 clones; roughly 89% were seen once. What was sequenced was PBMCs or T cells enriched from blood (not recorded which). The receptors were sampled from a woman between 40 and 50 years old with acute COVID-19. Both conserved end residues are part of each CDR3. The D gene is left open where the match is weak.

V gene: TRBV12-3/TRBV12-4; J gene: TRBJ1-1; D gene: NA; CDR3 protein: CASSHDINTEAFF
V gene: TRBV7-3; J gene: TRBJ2-1; D gene: NA; CDR3 protein: CASSLATQTYNEQFF
V gene: TRBV3-1/TRBV3-2; J gene: TRBJ2-5; D gene: NA; CDR3 protein: CASSQGFVVQKPNQETQYF
V gene: TRBV14; J gene: TRBJ2-2; D gene: TRBD2; CDR3 protein: CASSPLAGGLAGELFF
V gene: TRBV19; J gene: TRBJ1-4; D gene: NA; CDR3 protein: CATREGEKLFF
V gene: TRBV19; J gene: TRBJ2-1; D gene: TRBD2; CDR3 protein: CASSRERGSSYNEQFF
V gene: TRBV21-1; J gene: TRBJ1-1; D gene: NA; CDR3 protein: CASTPKGKEATEAFF
V gene: TRBV29-1; J gene: TRBJ1-1; D gene: NA; CDR3 protein: CSALDSQGSNTEAFF
V gene: TRBV19; J gene: TRBJ1-2; D gene: NA; CDR3 protein: CASSEPRPGLVNYGYTF
V gene: TRBV19; J gene: TRBJ1-5; D gene: NA; CDR3 protein: CASSIRHKLNQPQHF
V gene: TRBV5-1; J gene: TRBJ1-1; D gene: TRBD1; CDR3 protein: CASSLDRGLNTEAFF
V gene: TRBV7-7; J gene: TRBJ2-3; D gene: TRBD1; CDR3 protein: CASSPPAGGNTDTQYF
V gene: TRBV13; J gene: TRBJ2-3; D gene: NA; CDR3 protein: CASSFNSRGTDTQYF
V gene: TRBV10-3; J gene: TRBJ2-2; D gene: TRBD1; CDR3 protein: CATGTGANTGELFF
V gene: TRBV3-1/TRBV3-2; J gene: TRBJ2-7; D gene: NA; CDR3 protein: CASSPFRDLSSYEQYF
V gene: TRBV5-4; J gene: TRBJ1-1; D gene: TRBD1; CDR3 protein: CASSFAGGYAEAFF
V gene: TRBV30; J gene: TRBJ2-2; D gene: NA; CDR3 protein: CAWREGWDFENTGELFF
V gene: TRBV2; J gene: TRBJ2-1; D gene: TRBD1; CDR3 protein: CARGQGSNEQFF
V gene: TRBV5-1; J gene: TRBJ1-1; D gene: TRBD1; CDR3 protein: CASSLRGYRGVATEAFF
V gene: TRBV19; J gene: TRBJ1-1; D gene: TRBD1; CDR3 protein: CASEWTGSTEAFF
V gene: TRBV5-1; J gene: TRBJ1-3; D gene: NA; CDR3 protein: CASSLYGGGNTIYF
V gene: TRBV3-1/TRBV3-2; J gene: TRBJ1-1; D gene: NA; CDR3 protein: CASGRGGWGEAFF
V gene: TRBV27; J gene: TRBJ1-1; D gene: NA; CDR3 protein: CASSFREGKAFF
V gene: TRBV18; J gene: TRBJ1-1; D gene: TRBD1; CDR3 protein: CASSPRQGVGAFF
V gene: TRBV6-2/TRBV6-3; J gene: TRBJ1-2; D gene: NA; CDR3 protein: CASSYGGYGYTF
V gene: TRBV2; J gene: TRBJ2-1; D gene: TRBD2; CDR3 protein: CASSPSVRGGLEQFF
V gene: TRBV4-1; J gene: TRBJ1-6; D gene: TRBD1; CDR3 protein: CASSQGTGNSPLHF
V gene: TRBV18; J gene: TRBJ1-1; D gene: TRBD1; CDR3 protein: CASSPSTGSTEAFF
V gene: TRBV7-9; J gene: TRBJ1-4; D gene: TRBD1; CDR3 protein: CASRAPGTANEKLFF
V gene: TRBV7-3; J gene: TRBJ2-5; D gene: NA; CDR3 protein: CASSLEGGRQETQYF
V gene: TRBV3-1/TRBV3-2; J gene: TRBJ2-5; D gene: TRBD2; CDR3 protein: CASSPKRAGGRQETQYF
V gene: TRBV14; J gene: TRBJ2-1; D gene: TRBD1; CDR3 protein: CASSPMDRTYNEQFF
V gene: TRBV4-1; J gene: TRBJ1-1; D gene: NA; CDR3 protein: CASSRTETEAFF
V gene: TRBV9; J gene: TRBJ2-3; D gene: TRBD2; CDR3 protein: CASKTGGLSTDTQYF
V gene: TRBV24-1; J gene: TRBJ2-1; D gene: TRBD1; CDR3 protein: CATSDPGQGAHNEQFF
V gene: TRBV12-3/TRBV12-4; J gene: TRBJ1-2; D gene: NA; CDR3 protein: CASSESLGGSYTF
V gene: TRBV18; J gene: TRBJ2-1; D gene: TRBD1; CDR3 protein: CASSPPTGERGEQFF
V gene: TRBV5-1; J gene: TRBJ2-5; D gene: TRBD1; CDR3 protein: CASSSTGGQETQYF
V gene: TRBV5-8; J gene: TRBJ1-2; D gene: NA; CDR3 protein: CASSLGLVNYYGYTF
V gene: TRBV27; J gene: TRBJ1-3; D gene: TRBD1; CDR3 protein: CASSPQVPGGAGNTIYF
V gene: TRBV5-1; J gene: TRBJ1-1; D gene: TRBD1; CDR3 protein: CASSLRRGLDMNTEAFF
V gene: TRBV3-1/TRBV3-2; J gene: TRBJ1-1; D gene: NA; CDR3 protein: CASSFRAFSTEAFF
V gene: TRBV7-2; J gene: TRBJ2-3; D gene: NA; CDR3 protein: CAGGPFSTDTQYF
V gene: TRBV25-1; J gene: TRBJ1-2; D gene: NA; CDR3 protein: CASSQPGQQYGYTF
V gene: TRBV25-1; J gene: TRBJ1-4; D gene: NA; CDR3 protein: CASSDRRGREKLFF
V gene: TRBV19; J gene: TRBJ1-4; D gene: NA; CDR3 protein: CASRRARGIEKLFF